The rows below give T cell receptor beta chains drawn from one sample of a study of blood T cell repertoires in COVID-19. The repertoire was sequenced with immunoSEQ multiplex PCR; TCRdb's copy has only in-frame clones and lacks some. The sample yields approximately 90,000 clones, 80% seen once. The sample comprised peripheral blood. The receptor set was obtained from a woman aged 80 or over with acute or convalescent COVID-19. The CDR3 runs from the conserved cysteine through the conserved F or W. Each record gives: V gene, J gene, CDR3 protein.

TRBV3-1/TRBV3-2	TRBJ1-4	CASSRRQRMANEKLFF
TRBV2	TRBJ1-5	CASIGEQNQPQHF
TRBV5-4	TRBJ2-5	CASSLVLAGQETQYF
TRBV30	TRBJ1-2	CAWLRIDRDYGYTF
TRBV5-1	TRBJ1-6	CASSYTDRGNSPLHF
TRBV6-5	TRBJ1-2	CASSYDRANYGYTF
TRBV19	TRBJ2-1	CASSITSGSRNEQFF
TRBV7-2	TRBJ2-1	CASSLVGRAGGSNEQFF
TRBV2	TRBJ2-1	CASSVEYYNEQFF
TRBV6-5	TRBJ2-7	CASKDWTYEQYF
TRBV4-1	TRBJ1-2	CASSHRSYGYTF
TRBV18	TRBJ1-5	CASSPDNRRNQPQHF
TRBV27	TRBJ2-1	CASSFQGLYNEQFF
TRBV5-1	TRBJ2-1	CASSLVGLGAEQFF
TRBV4-1	TRBJ2-3	CASSQDGTSGATDTQYF
TRBV5-1	TRBJ2-3	CASSPRGGADTQYF
TRBV7-2	TRBJ1-2	CASSSRQGTGYGYTF
TRBV7-9	TRBJ2-1	CASSPVVFGRRVKQFF
TRBV6-5	TRBJ1-3	CASRVAGGNTIYF
TRBV6-6	TRBJ2-7	CASSSGTSGGYEQYF
TRBV5-6	TRBJ2-7	CASSQWRLAGGYEQYF
TRBV5-6	TRBJ2-5	CASSSYRTQYF
TRBV9	TRBJ2-4	CASSVTGLAGGNIQYF
TRBV9	TRBJ2-7	CASSEGLAEVEQYF
TRBV9	TRBJ2-2	CASSVGHRNTGELFF
TRBV27	TRBJ2-7	CASRLGARDSPLAKQYF
TRBV3-1/TRBV3-2	TRBJ1-3	CASSQHRASGNTIYF
TRBV12-3/TRBV12-4	TRBJ1-2	CASSLIGVAGYTF
TRBV6-1	TRBJ1-1	CASSDAPGRGWMNTEAFF
TRBV5-1	TRBJ2-1	CASSGRQDLDEQFF
TRBV3-1/TRBV3-2	TRBJ2-6	CATGQTGGTSGANVLTF